The T cell receptor beta chain described here comes from a study of cytomegalovirus exposure and HLA in healthy donors. The junction had 10 bases not matched to a gene; V was cut back by 4 bases and J by 1 base. The CDR3 loop spans 17 amino acids. Germline assignment: CDR1 MNHNS and CDR2 SASEGT. The primer mix had 60 Vbeta and 13 Jbeta primers. Libraries were prepared by immunoSEQ multiplex PCR; TCRdb keeps only in-frame clonotypes and omits some of them. The data hold 100,000 to 150,000 clones, with about three quarters observed a single time. The clonotype originates from a middle-aged man in good health and CMV-seropositive. The sequenced material came from PBMCs. The chain combines TRBV6-1 with TRBJ1-2; 9 positions match TRBD1. The CDR3 spells CASSGTGALSINYGYTF. The CDR3 DNA follows: TGTGCCAGCAGTGGGACAGGGGCACTTTCAATTAACTATGGCTACACCTTC.